This TCR beta chain was identified in a study of cytomegalovirus exposure and HLA in healthy donors. The PCR employed 60 Vbeta primers together with 13 Jbeta primers. TCRdb's table, derived via immunoSEQ multiplex PCR, lists solely in-frame clones and lacks some. The sample carries 100,000 to 150,000 clones, around three quarters recorded once. The CDR3 loop spans 17 amino acids. Per germline, CDR1 KGHSH and CDR2 LQKENI. Germline trimming cut 3 bases from V and 0 bases from J; bases unmatched to any gene: 5. The receptor comes from a woman aged 55-75 years in good health and CMV-seropositive. The chain recombines TRBV18 with TRBJ1-6; 7 bases align to TRBD1. Sequencing was performed on PBMCs. The CDR3 region is CASSPGDSSSYNSPLHF. The CDR3 nucleotides read TGTGCCAGCTCACCGGGGGACAGTAGCTCCTATAATTCACCCCTCCACTTT.